These 21 T cell receptor beta chains share one sample of origin, sequenced in a study of cytotoxic CD8 clonotypes in ibrutinib-treated CLL. Some clones are missing from TCRdb's copy, which holds only in-frame ones; the method was immunoSEQ multiplex PCR. The sample yields around 70,000 clones, 90% seen once. Here the sequenced sample was PBMCs, taken after 12 months of ibrutinib treatment. These receptors were obtained from a human donor with chronic lymphocytic leukemia.

The chain links TRBV4-1 to TRBJ2-7, with 7 bases identical to TRBD2. This CDR3 region has 14 residues. V gave up 1 base and J gave up 4 bases; unmatched junction bases: 4. Germline CDR1 and CDR2: MGHRA and YSYEKL. The CDR3 coding sequence is TGCGCCAGCAGCCAAGTGGCGGGAGAATACGAGCAGTACTTC. Translation: CASSQVAGEYEQYF.

The chain has TRBV19 and TRBJ1-1; D unresolved. In germline, CDR1 is LNHDA, CDR2 SQIVND (reference sequence). The V and J ends lost 4 bases and 3 bases respectively, with 9 bases between them. This CDR3 comprises 13 residues. For the CDR3, the DNA is TGTGCCAGTAGTAGGGATTCGTACACTGAAGCTTTCTTT. It specifies CASSRDSYTEAFF.

The J gene is TRBJ1-3, the V gene TRBV9, with D unresolved. The V gene lost 0 bases and the J gene lost 0 bases, with 7 bases spanning the gap. Germline assignment: CDR1 SGDLS and CDR2 YYNGEE. This CDR3 region has 15 residues. DNA of the CDR3: TGTGCCAGCAGCGTAGTGGCTAGCTCTGGAAACACCATATATTTT. Residues: CASSVVASSGNTIYF.

V usage is TRBV30 and J usage is TRBJ2-2; the match to TRBD1 covers 11 bases. Looked up from germline, CDR1 is GTSNPN and CDR2 is SVGIG (reference sequence). With 3 bases clipped from V and 2 bases from J, the junction kept 11 bases outside the gene matches. CDR3 length: 18 amino acids. CDR3: CAWRVWTGGYRNTGELFF. The CDR3 DNA sequence: TGTGCCTGGAGAGTGTGGACAGGGGGCTATCGCAACACCGGGGAGCTGTTTTTT. Filled out from reference TRBV30 and TRBJ2-2, the complete variable domain reads SQTIHQWPATLVQPVGSPLSLECTVEGTSNPNLYWYRQAAGRGLQLLFYSVGIGQISSEVPQNLSASRPQDRQFILSSKKLLLSDSGFYLCAWRVWTGGYRNTGELFFGEGSRLTVL.

This clone was counted only a few times. J is TRBJ2-7 and V is TRBV19; 9 bases map to TRBD2. Germline CDR1 reads LNHDA; CDR2 reads SQIVND (reference sequence). The CDR3 contains 15 residues. V was pared by 1 base and J by 6 bases, with 7 bases of the junction left unmatched. The CDR3 DNA sequence: TGTGCCAGTAGTATAGGTTCTAGCGGGATAGGCGAGCAGTACTTC. It specifies CASSIGSSGIGEQYF.

The chain joins TRBV7-2 to TRBJ2-5, with D hard to call. V was clipped by 0 bases and J by 3 bases, with 8 bases between them. The CDR3 sequence is 14 residues long. Germline CDR1 SGHTA, CDR2 FQGNSA. The chain's CDR3 is CASSLAGNKETQYF. CDR3 DNA sequence: TGTGCCAGCAGCTTAGCGGGGAATAAAGAGACCCAGTACTTC.

DNA of the CDR3: TGTGCCAGCAGCCCTCATCCGGACAGGGACCCCTATGGCTACACCTTC. Translation gives CASSPHPDRDPYGYTF. The chain is built from TRBV5-5 and TRBJ1-2, with 8 bases fitting TRBD1. V trimming: 4 bases; J trimming: 4 bases; junction bases outside the gene matches: 12. The germline gives CDR1 SGHKS, CDR2 YYEKEE (reference sequence). There are 16 residues in the CDR3.

The rearrangement links TRBV5-3 to TRBJ2-2; a possible D gene is TRBD2 (6 bases). TRBV5-3 is designated an ORF whose function remains uncertain. The CDR3 contains 16 residues. Trimming stripped 4 bases from V and 7 bases from J, with 20 bases between. In DNA, the CDR3 is TGTGCCAGAAGCACCAAAACGACTAGAAATCACGGGGAGCTGTTTTTT. Its protein is CARSTKTTRNHGELFF.

This sequence joins TRBV7-3 and TRBJ2-2; no clear D gene. The V end lost 5 bases, the J end lost 6 bases, and 10 bases lay between the germline ends. There are 13 residues in the CDR3. In germline, CDR1 is SGHTA, CDR2 FQGTGA. The DNA for the CDR3 is TGTGCCAGCAGCCCTTCAACGCCCGGGGAGCTGTTTTTT. Translating it yields CASSPSTPGELFF.

The rearrangement uses TRBV4-2 and TRBJ2-2; 8 bases are shared with TRBD2. From germline, CDR1 is LGHNA and CDR2 YNFKEQ. This CDR3 has 15 amino acids. The ends lost 0 bases at V and 5 bases at J; junction bases unmatched: 2. The CDR3 nucleotides read TGTGCCAGCAGCCAAGATCGGGGGGGTACCGGGGAGCTGTTTTTT. It codes for CASSQDRGGTGELFF.

The chain recombines TRBV29-1 with TRBJ1-1; 7 bases agree with TRBD1. V lost 1 base, J lost 5 bases, and 7 bases stayed unmatched. The V gene's germline CDR1 is SQVTM and CDR2 ANQGSEA. The CDR3 length is 14 residues. CDR3 in DNA: TGCAGCGTTGAAGTTACCAGGGGGGGTACTGAAGCTTTCTTT. This translates into CSVEVTRGGTEAFF.

This clone has more than one count but fewer than ten. J is TRBJ2-7 and V is TRBV2, with TRBD2 matching 13 bases. From germline, CDR1 is SNHLY and CDR2 FYNNEI. Trimming cost V 6 bases and J 0 bases; bases outside gene matches: 8. The CDR3 totals 17 residues. CDR3 DNA: TGTGCCAGCAGGAAGACTAGCGGGAGGCTATTCTCCTACGAGCAGTACTTC. Amino acids: CASRKTSGRLFSYEQYF.

The gene calls are TRBV6-6 and TRBJ2-3; 8 bases map to TRBD1. Germline V gives CDR1 MNHNY, CDR2 SVGAGI (reference sequence). The V and J ends lost 2 bases and 3 bases, in that order; junction bases with no gene match: 7. The CDR3 is 16 residues long. The CDR3 reads CASSYRGQGSTDTQYF. CDR3 in DNA: TGTGCCAGCAGTTACCGCGGACAGGGTAGTACAGATACGCAGTATTTT.

The chain has TRBV6-1 and TRBJ2-1; TRBD2 matches 8 bases. CDR1 is MNHNS, CDR2 SASEGT, per germline. This CDR3 spans 14 amino acids. With 10 bases clipped from V and 0 bases from J, the junction kept 5 bases outside the gene matches. CDR3 in amino acids: CATERESSYNEQFF. Written as DNA, the CDR3 is TGTGCCACGGAGCGGGAGAGCTCCTACAATGAGCAGTTCTTC.

The rearrangement links TRBV19 to TRBJ2-5; TRBD1 is a possible D gene (6 bases). There are 16 residues in the CDR3. Trimming shortened V by 4 bases and J by 5 bases, and 20 bases separated the two germline ends. Germline assignment: CDR1 LNHDA and CDR2 SQIVND (reference sequence). CDR3 loop: CASSTELTGFPETQYF. The CDR3 DNA reads TGTGCCAGTAGTACCGAACTTACAGGGTTTCCGGAGACCCAGTACTTC.

The rearrangement uses TRBV13 and TRBJ2-1; 14 bases match TRBD2. CDR3 length: 16 amino acids. Germline CDR1 and CDR2: PRHDT and FYEKMQ (reference sequence). With V trimmed by 3 bases and J by 9 bases, 7 bases remained unmatched. The CDR3 nucleotides read TGTGCCAGCAGCTTCCCCGGGACTAGCGGGAGAGGTGAGCAGTTCTTC. Translation gives CASSFPGTSGRGEQFF.

J is TRBJ2-5 and V is TRBV19; D is possibly TRBD2 (5 bases). V shed 5 bases and J shed 5 bases, with 9 bases lying between them. The CDR3 is 12 amino acids. CDR1 and CDR2 (germline): LNHDA, SQIVND (reference sequence). The CDR3 coding sequence is TGTGCCAGTAGTGACTACCGGGAGACCCAGTACTTC. It yields the protein CASSDYRETQYF.

The CDR3 reads CASSLGWNSGNTIYF. Written as DNA, the CDR3 is TGCGCCAGCAGCTTGGGGTGGAACTCTGGAAACACCATATATTTT. The chain is built from TRBV5-1 and TRBJ1-3, with no clear D. CDR1 and CDR2 (germline): SGHRS, YFSETQ. V dropped 0 bases and J dropped 0 bases, with 7 bases sitting between them. This CDR3 is 15 amino acids long.

The gene calls are TRBV28 and TRBJ2-7, with D perhaps TRBD1 or TRBD2 (5 bases each). The V gene's germline CDR1 is MDHEN and CDR2 SYDVKM. Trimming left V 6 bases short and J 12 bases short, with 21 bases between. The CDR3 is 13 amino acids. As DNA, the CDR3 is TGTGCCAGCAGCCTACATGGGACGGTCGTATGGTACTTC. It translates to CASSLHGTVVWYF.

This chain joins TRBV19 and TRBJ2-1, with 9 positions matching TRBD1. Germline V gives CDR1 LNHDA, CDR2 SQIVND (reference sequence). V dropped 4 bases and J dropped 1; count of bases not matched to a gene: 8. This CDR3 spans 17 amino acids. The CDR3 sequence: CASSTYRGQGSYNEQFF. In DNA form, the CDR3 reads TGTGCCAGTAGTACTTACAGGGGGCAAGGTTCCTACAATGAGCAGTTCTTC.

This rearrangement joins TRBV5-6 to TRBJ2-5, with 8 bases that match TRBD1. The junction had 13 bases not matched to a gene; V was cut back by 2 bases and J by 4 bases. Germline CDR1 and CDR2: SGHDT and YYEEEE. There are 17 residues in the CDR3. CDR3 loop: CASSLRTGFPLRETQYF. The CDR3 region has the DNA TGTGCCAGCAGCTTACGGACAGGGTTCCCCTTAAGAGAGACCCAGTACTTC. Combining the CDR3 with reference TRBV5-6 and TRBJ2-5 gives the whole variable domain DAGVTQSPTHLIKTRGQQVTLRCSPKSGHDTVSWYQQALGQGPQFIFQYYEEEERQRGNFPDRFSGHQFPNYSSELNVNALLLGDSALYLCASSLRTGFPLRETQYFGPGTRLLVL.